Below are 17 T cell receptor beta chains sequenced from a single sample in a study of control samples from healthy donors and cancer patients (dated by TCRdb to 2018 to 2021). The library relied on the immunoSEQ multiplex PCR assay. TCRdb holds this immuneACCESS table with in-frame rearrangements only. Some clones are missing; in checked studies, unresolved V genes explain under half, and the rest has no known cause. The sample table records over 150,000 clones; around 89% of these occur just once. The ten largest clones represent 1.2% to 1.5% of the sample. Sequencing was done on a sample of blood. Every receptor here comes from a woman between 45 and 65 years old in good health.

The V and J genes are TRBV4-1 and TRBJ1-6, with unresolved D. Germline V gene lookup returns CDR1 MGHRA and CDR2 YSYEKL. The CDR3 loop spans 17 amino acids. V lost 1 base, J lost 5 bases, and 15 bases lay in between. The CDR3 DNA follows: TGCGCCAGCAGCCAAGTCAGCCGGGAAAGAGATAATTCACCCCTCCACTTT. It is translated as CASSQVSRERDNSPLHF.

The gene calls are TRBV28 and TRBJ1-2; 7 nucleotides agree with TRBD1. V trimming: 7 bases; J trimming: 7 bases; junction bases outside the gene matches: 15. The CDR3 has 15 residues. CDR1 and CDR2 from the germline V gene are MDHEN and SYDVKM. Here the CDR3 reads CASTLGGRGIGGYTF. The CDR3 DNA sequence: TGTGCCAGCACCTTAGGGGGCAGGGGAATTGGTGGCTACACCTTC.

The V and J genes are TRBV10-3 and TRBJ2-3; 10 bases are a match to TRBD2. This CDR3 has 18 amino acids. CDR1 ENHRY and CDR2 SYGVKD come from the germline V gene. The V gene end was trimmed by 0 bases and the J gene end by 0 bases; junction bases not matched to a gene: 6. The CDR3 nucleotides are TGTGCCATCAGTGAGTCAAGGACTAGCGGAGGTAGCACAGATACGCAGTATTTT. Its protein is CAISESRTSGGSTDTQYF.

This rearrangement joins TRBV6-5 to TRBJ2-5, with a possible D match to TRBD2 (5 bases). V was trimmed by 8 bases and J by 7 bases, leaving 17 bases between them. This CDR3 spans 13 amino acids. Germline values: CDR1 MNHEY, CDR2 SVGAGI. Written as DNA, the CDR3 is TGTGCCAGCTATGATCGAGCTGGAGGGACCCAGTACTTC. Protein sequence: CASYDRAGGTQYF.

V is TRBV7-8 and J is TRBJ1-1; the match to TRBD1 covers 7 bases. With 6 bases clipped from V and 1 base from J, the junction kept 5 bases outside the gene matches. The CDR3 is made up of 14 amino acids. The germline CDR1 and CDR2 sequences are SGHVS and FQNEAQ. The CDR3 loop is CASRPQGTNTEAFF. CDR3 DNA sequence: TGTGCCAGCAGGCCACAGGGGACGAACACTGAAGCTTTCTTT.

The chain combines TRBV9 with TRBJ1-4, with 7 bases that match TRBD1. The CDR3 covers 15 residues. V trimming: 3 bases; J trimming: 3 bases; junction bases outside the gene matches: 5. Germline V gene lookup returns CDR1 SGDLS and CDR2 YYNGEE. The CDR3 DNA reads as TGTGCCAGCAGCGAGTGGGACAGCTCTAATGAAAAACTGTTTTTT. This gives the protein CASSEWDSSNEKLFF. The variable domain in full, completed from reference TRBV9 and TRBJ1-4, reads DSGVTQTPKHLITATGQRVTLRCSPRSGDLSVYWYQQSLDQGLQFLIQYYNGEERAKGNILERFSAQQFPDLHSELNLSSLELGDSALYFCASSEWDSSNEKLFFGSGTQLSVL.

The rearrangement uses TRBV20-1 and TRBJ2-1, with TRBD2 matching over 14 bases. Looked up from germline, CDR1 is DFQATT and CDR2 is SNEGSKA (reference sequence). The V and J ends lost 3 bases and 8 bases, in that order; junction bases with no gene match: 6. There are 15 residues in the CDR3. CDR3 protein: CSASGTSGRIDEQFF. In nucleotides, the CDR3 is TGCAGTGCTAGTGGGACTAGCGGGAGAATAGATGAGCAGTTCTTC.

The chain carries TRBV27 and TRBJ2-5; possibly TRBD1 for D (5 bases). The length of the CDR3 is 13 residues. Germline CDR1 MNHEY, CDR2 SMNVEV (reference sequence). V was shortened by 6 bases and J by 3 bases, with 11 bases between the two germline ends. The chain's CDR3 is CASRRKTEETQYF. DNA for the CDR3: TGTGCCAGCAGAAGGAAGACAGAAGAGACCCAGTACTTC.

The rearrangement links TRBV9 to TRBJ1-3; D not resolved. In germline, CDR1 is SGDLS, CDR2 YYNGEE. Trimming left V 0 bases short and J 0 bases short, with 7 bases between. The CDR3 is made up of 15 amino acids. In DNA form, the CDR3 reads TGTGCCAGCAGCGTAGGCTCGTACTCTGGAAACACCATATATTTT. Its translation is CASSVGSYSGNTIYF.

The chain uses TRBV15 and TRBJ1-4; D is ambiguous. There are 11 residues in the CDR3. With 3 bases removed from V and 8 bases from J, the gap between germline ends came to 4 bases. CDR1 and CDR2 (germline): LNHNV, YYDKDF (reference sequence). CDR3 protein: CATSSQEKLFF. In DNA, the CDR3 is TGTGCCACCAGCAGCCAGGAAAAACTGTTTTTT.

In DNA, the CDR3 is TGTGCCAGCAGCGAAAGGTCGGGAGGATTGTATGAGCAGTTCTTC. Amino acid sequence: CASSERSGGLYEQFF. The V gene is TRBV14, the J gene TRBJ2-1; 7 nucleotides agree with TRBD2. V was pared by 5 bases and J by 8 bases, with 12 bases of the junction left unmatched. Germline loops: CDR1 SGHDN, CDR2 FVKESK. The CDR3 is 15 amino acids.

This clone showed up just once. Mismatch with germline at one junction end may stem from a read error. The chain recombines TRBV7-7 with TRBJ2-3, with D perhaps being TRBD1 or TRBD2 (5 bases each). Germline V gene sequence: CDR1 SSHAT, CDR2 FNYEAQ (reference sequence). The CDR3 totals 16 residues. CDR3 protein: CASSSGRGGSTDTQYF. For the CDR3, the DNA is TGTGCTAGCAGCTCCGGAAGGGGCGGGAGCACAGATACGCAGTATTTT.

The chain joins TRBV6-5 to TRBJ1-5; D may be TRBD1 (5 bases). V was pared by 4 bases and J by 5 bases, with 9 bases between. CDR3 length: 13 residues. Germline V gene sequence: CDR1 MNHEY, CDR2 SVGAGI. The chain's CDR3 is CASSSRGDQPQHF. CDR3 sequence (DNA): TGTGCCAGCAGTTCTCGGGGGGATCAGCCCCAGCATTTT.

V usage is TRBV3-1 (or the pseudogene TRBV3-2) and J usage is TRBJ2-7; D call uncertain. Trimming removed 1 base at V and 6 bases at J, with 7 bases between. Germline V CDR1 and CDR2: LGHDT, YNNKEL (reference sequence). CDR3 length: 12 residues. This CDR3 reads CASSQGLGEQYF. CDR3 DNA sequence: TGTGCCAGCAGCCAAGGTTTGGGCGAGCAGTACTTC.

The chain uses TRBV28 and TRBJ2-5, with D possibly being TRBD1 or TRBD2 (5 bases each). CDR1 is MDHEN and CDR2 is SYDVKM in the germline V gene. Trimming took 3 bases from V and 4 from J, leaving 12 bases between them. This CDR3 is built from 14 residues. CDR3 nucleotides: TGTGCCAGCAGTTTCAGGGAGTCGGGAGAGACCCAGTACTTC. Translated, it gives CASSFRESGETQYF.

The chain is built from TRBV9 and TRBJ2-5, with D perhaps matching TRBD2 (5 bases). CDR3 length equals 16 residues. From germline, CDR1 is SGDLS and CDR2 YYNGEE. V lost 4 bases, J lost 4 bases, and 20 bases lay in between. The CDR3 DNA reads TGTGCCAGCAGCCCCAGATTGTCGCCGGCGGGAGAGACCCAGTACTTC. Translating gives CASSPRLSPAGETQYF.

The CDR3 DNA is TGTGCCAGCAGTTTAACTAATGAAAAACTGTTTTTT. Translated: CASSLTNEKLFF. The chain employs TRBV27 and TRBJ1-4; D ambiguous. V was pared by 2 bases and J by 2 bases, with 0 bases between. The CDR3 extends over 12 amino acids. Germline CDR1 MNHEY, CDR2 SMNVEV (reference sequence).